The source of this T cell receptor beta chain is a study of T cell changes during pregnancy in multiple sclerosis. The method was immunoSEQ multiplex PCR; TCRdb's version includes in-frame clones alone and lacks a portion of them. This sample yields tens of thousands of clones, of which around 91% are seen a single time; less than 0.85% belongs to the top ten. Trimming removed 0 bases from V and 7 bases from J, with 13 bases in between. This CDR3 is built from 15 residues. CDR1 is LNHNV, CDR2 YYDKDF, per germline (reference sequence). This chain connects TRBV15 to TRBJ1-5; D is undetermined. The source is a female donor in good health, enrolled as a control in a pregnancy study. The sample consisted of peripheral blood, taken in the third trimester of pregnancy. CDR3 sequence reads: CATSRDLTPRQPQHF. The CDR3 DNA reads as TGTGCCACCAGCAGAGATTTAACCCCCCGGCAGCCCCAGCATTTT.